These T cell receptor beta chains were read from a single sample in a study of T cells in Graves' hyperthyroidism and ophthalmopathy. MiXCR was run by TCRdb on the multiplex PCR reads, yielding one entry per CDR3 protein. The sample carries hundreds of thousands of distinct CDR3 sequences, about 20% recorded once. Material: blood. The receptor source for this set is a man aged 35 to 55 with Graves' ophthalmopathy. The CDR3 runs from the conserved cysteine through the conserved F or W. D genes are given only for firm matches. Not all rows give a size; the values are once, few, many and, for expanded clones, a class.

CDR3	DNA	D	J	V	size
CASSRGLAGDGTKNIQYF	TGTGCCAGCAGCCGGGGACTAGCGGGGGACGGAACCAAAAACATTCAGTACTTC	TRBD2	TRBJ2-4	TRBV3-1	NA
CASSRGSDNTGELFF	TGTGCCAGCTCACGGGGCAGCGACAACACCGGGGAGCTGTTTTTT	NA	TRBJ2-2	TRBV18	NA
CAWAPLADSTDTQYF	TGTGCCTGGGCACCACTAGCGGATAGCACAGATACGCAGTATTTT	TRBD2	TRBJ2-3	TRBV30	many
CASSPGRWLYGEQYF	TGTGCCAGCAGTCCCGGGAGGTGGCTTTATGGCGAGCAGTACTTC	TRBD2	TRBJ2-7	TRBV12-3/TRBV12-4	many
CASNSTGLAGGRGSYNEQFF	TGTGCCAGCAATTCTACGGGACTAGCGGGGGGTAGGGGCTCCTACAATGAGCAGTTCTTC	TRBD2	TRBJ2-1	TRBV19	NA
CASGWTGGNSPLHF	TGTGCTAGTGGTTGGACAGGCGGAAATTCACCCCTCCACTTT	TRBD1	TRBJ1-6	TRBV12-5	few
CASSLERGPSGTDTQYF	TGTGCCAGCAGCTTAGAAAGGGGGCCTAGCGGTACAGATACGCAGTATTTT	NA	TRBJ2-3	TRBV7-2	few
CASSVSTSGTRCEQYF	TGTGCCAGCAGTGTGTCGACTAGCGGGACCCGTTGCGAGCAGTACTTC	TRBD2	TRBJ2-7	TRBV6-1	many
CASSIYWDREVFEAFF	TGTGCCAGTAGTATCTACTGGGACAGGGAAGTCTTTGAAGCTTTCTTT	TRBD1	TRBJ1-1	TRBV19	NA
CASRSGLSTDTQYF	TGTGCCAGCAGATCGGGACTTTCCACAGATACGCAGTATTTT	NA	TRBJ2-3	TRBV7-2	many
CASSPVEAHYGYTF	TGTGCCAGCAGTCCAGTGGAGGCCCACTATGGCTACACCTTC	NA	TRBJ1-2	TRBV28	many
CSVEGRTGGKNIQYF	TGCAGCGTTGAAGGAAGGACAGGGGGGAAAAACATTCAGTACTTC	TRBD1	TRBJ2-4	TRBV29-1	few
CASSSTPEVYGYTF	TGTGCCAGCAGTTCTACCCCTGAGGTCTATGGCTACACCTTC	NA	TRBJ1-2	TRBV28	NA
CASSSTGLGETQYF	TGTGCCAGCAGCTCAACAGGGTTGGGGGAGACCCAGTACTTC	NA	TRBJ2-5	TRBV11-3	many
CATSRDRGSGGDTQYF	TGTGCCACCAGCAGAGATCGTGGCAGCGGGGGGGATACGCAGTATTTT	TRBD2	TRBJ2-3	TRBV15	few
CASSLWKPGLAFF	TGTGCCAGCAGCTTATGGAAACCCGGGCTGGCTTTCTTT	NA	TRBJ1-1	TRBV11-2	few
CASSLRGAGGRGTDTQYF	TGTGCCAGCAGCTTAAGAGGAGCCGGCGGGCGGGGCACAGATACGCAGTATTTT	NA	TRBJ2-3	TRBV7-3	NA
CASSHARSPTNTGELFF	TGTGCCAGCTCACATGCTCGAAGTCCAACGAACACCGGGGAGCTGTTTTTT	NA	TRBJ2-2	TRBV18	NA
CASSSGTGGDNEQFF	TGTGCCAGCAGCTCTGGAACAGGGGGGGACAATGAGCAGTTCTTC	NA	TRBJ2-1	TRBV6-1	NA
CASSAVPLKAEAFF	TGCGCCAGCAGCGCAGTGCCGTTGAAAGCTGAAGCTTTCTTT	NA	TRBJ1-1	TRBV4-1	many
CAISETWTGGHYEQYF	TGTGCCATCAGTGAGACCTGGACAGGCGGTCACTACGAGCAGTACTTC	TRBD1	TRBJ2-7	TRBV10-3	few
CSARQVTYNEQFF	TGCAGTGCTCGACAGGTTACCTACAATGAGCAGTTCTTC	NA	TRBJ2-1	TRBV20-1	NA
CASTFHGIENTEAFF	TGTGCCAGCACCTTCCACGGAATCGAGAACACTGAAGCTTTCTTT	NA	TRBJ1-1	TRBV2	many
CASSIDPLASGEQYF	TGTGCCAGTAGTATAGACCCACTTGCGTCCGGGGAGCAGTACTTC	NA	TRBJ2-7	TRBV19	many
CASRGTGQSSYNEQFF	TGTGCCAGTAGGGGAACTGGACAGAGCTCCTACAATGAGCAGTTCTTC	NA	TRBJ2-1	TRBV19	NA
CASSLLGQGAADTQYF	TGTGCCAGCAGTTTATTAGGGCAGGGGGCCGCAGATACGCAGTATTTT	TRBD1	TRBJ2-3	TRBV12-3/TRBV12-4	few
CASSFQDRAYEQYF	TGTGCCAGCAGTTTTCAGGACAGGGCCTACGAGCAGTACTTC	TRBD1	TRBJ2-7	TRBV27	few
CASSFGGPSYNEQFF	TGTGCCAGCAGTTTTGGCGGACCCTCCTACAATGAGCAGTTCTTC	NA	TRBJ2-1	TRBV28	many
CAWSKGLTGELFF	TGTGCCTGGAGTAAAGGGTTAACCGGGGAGCTGTTTTTT	NA	TRBJ2-2	TRBV30	NA